The sequence of this TCR beta chain was determined in a study of blood T cell repertoires in COVID-19. Original analysis: It was from reference gene primer amplification that nucleated cell counts were estimated. TCRdb keeps only in-frame clones here, not all; method: immunoSEQ multiplex PCR. V and J calls and clone size follow that table, whereas D and trimming were derived from the DNA. The data contain about 200,000 clones, roughly 90% of them singletons. The germline CDR1 and CDR2 sequences are GTSNPN and SVGIG (reference sequence). This CDR3 is built from 13 residues. V was trimmed by 4 bases and J by 6 bases, leaving 13 bases between them.

V gene TRBV30 combines with J gene TRBJ1-5; tentatively, D is TRBD1 (6 bases). Sequencing input: PBMCs or T cells enriched from blood (not recorded which). The TCR sequence derives from a woman between 18 and 29 years old who had recovered from COVID-19. The CDR3 is CAWKGGVGQPQHF. CDR3 in DNA: TGTGCCTGGAAAGGGGGAGTGGGTCAGCCCCAGCATTTT.